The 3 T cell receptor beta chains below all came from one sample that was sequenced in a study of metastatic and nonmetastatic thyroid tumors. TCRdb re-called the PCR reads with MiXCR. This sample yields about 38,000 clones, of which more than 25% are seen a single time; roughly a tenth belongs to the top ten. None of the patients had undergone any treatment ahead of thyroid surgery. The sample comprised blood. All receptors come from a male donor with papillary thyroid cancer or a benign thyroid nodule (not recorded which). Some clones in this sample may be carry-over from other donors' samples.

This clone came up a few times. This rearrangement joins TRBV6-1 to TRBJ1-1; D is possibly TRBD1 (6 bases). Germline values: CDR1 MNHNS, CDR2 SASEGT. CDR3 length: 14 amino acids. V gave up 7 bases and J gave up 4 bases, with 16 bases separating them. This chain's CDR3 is CASTPYREATEAFF. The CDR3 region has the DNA TGTGCCAGCACCCCCTACAGGGAAGCCACTGAAGCTTTCTTT.

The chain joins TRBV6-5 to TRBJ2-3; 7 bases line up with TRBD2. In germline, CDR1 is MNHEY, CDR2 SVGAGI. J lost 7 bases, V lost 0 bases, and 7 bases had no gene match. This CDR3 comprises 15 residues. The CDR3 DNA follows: TGTGCCAGCAGTTACTCTGGGCGGGGGTGGTATACGCAGTATTTT. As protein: CASSYSGRGWYTQYF.

CDR3 DNA sequence: TGTGCCAGCAGTTTCGGCGGGGGCACTGAAGCTTTCTTT. This encodes CASSFGGGTEAFF. The gene calls are TRBV28 and TRBJ1-1; possible D gene TRBD1, 5 bases. Germline-derived CDR1 and CDR2 are MDHEN and SYDVKM. The V gene lost 3 bases and the J gene lost 4 bases, with 9 bases spanning the gap. The CDR3 runs 13 residues.